Below are 8 T cell receptor beta chains sequenced from a single sample in a study of cytomegalovirus exposure and HLA in healthy donors. The PCR used 60 Vbeta and 13 Jbeta primers. Assay used: immunoSEQ multiplex PCR; TCRdb lists only in-frame clones, some missing. The sample includes about 100,000 clones, approximately 82% of them seen just once. Input material: PBMCs. The origin of the receptors is a woman between 18 and 29 years old in good health and CMV-seronegative.

CDR3 in DNA: TGTGCCAGCAGTTTAGTCGGTTACGAGCAGTACTTC. This translates into CASSLVGYEQYF. This rearrangement joins TRBV28 to TRBJ2-7; D remains ambiguous. Germline V gene lookup returns CDR1 MDHEN and CDR2 SYDVKM. The CDR3 has 12 amino acids. Between the trimmed V and J ends, which lost 2 bases and 4 bases, there was a span of 6 bases.

The chain links TRBV7-8 to TRBJ2-7; 11 positions agree with TRBD1. The junction had 5 bases not matched to a gene; V was cut back by 1 base and J by 6 bases. The V gene's germline CDR1 is SGHVS and CDR2 FQNEAQ. There are 15 residues in the CDR3. This chain's CDR3 is CASSLGGTGGGEQYF. CDR3 coding DNA: TGTGCCAGCAGCTTAGGCGGGACAGGGGGTGGCGAGCAGTACTTC.

The rearrangement uses TRBV19 and TRBJ1-3, with 7 bases lining up with TRBD1. V shed 6 bases, J shed 2 bases, and the junction held 4 bases outside the gene matches. This CDR3 comprises 14 residues. Germline CDR1 and CDR2: LNHDA and SQIVND (reference sequence). The CDR3 region is CASSPDRAGNTIYF. For the CDR3, the DNA is TGTGCCAGTAGCCCCGACAGGGCTGGAAACACCATATATTTT.

J is TRBJ2-5 and V is TRBV9, with 7 bases lining up with TRBD2. Germline lookup yields CDR1 SGDLS and CDR2 YYNGEE. Trimming cost V 0 bases and J 4 bases; bases outside gene matches: 9. The CDR3 length is 16 residues. Here the CDR3 reads CASSVEVGGYGETQYF. Here the CDR3 DNA reads TGTGCCAGCAGCGTAGAGGTGGGGGGGTACGGAGAGACCCAGTACTTC. The full variable domain, rest sourced from reference TRBV9 and TRBJ2-5, is DSGVTQTPKHLITATGQRVTLRCSPRSGDLSVYWYQQSLDQGLQFLIQYYNGEERAKGNILERFSAQQFPDLHSELNLSSLELGDSALYFCASSVEVGGYGETQYFGPGTRLLVL.

Notes on this clone: Other nucleotide sequences in the sample specify the same CDR3. CDR3 DNA: TGTGCCAGCAGGCCTCGGGACATAGCGCGGCAGTTCTTC. It encodes CASRPRDIARQFF. This chain joins TRBV6-6 and TRBJ2-1, with D possibly TRBD1 on 6 matching bases. V was cut by 6 bases and J by 12 bases, with 18 bases left in between. The CDR3 runs to 13 residues. Germline V lookup: CDR1 MNHNY, CDR2 SVGAGI (reference sequence).

Turning to this clone: At one boundary the junction diverges from the germline segment, which might be a read error. V gene TRBV7-7 combines with J gene TRBJ2-1; tentative D call: TRBD2 (5 bases). The CDR3 extends over 13 amino acids. In germline, CDR1 is SSHAT, CDR2 FNYEAQ (reference sequence). The DNA of the CDR3 is TGTGCTAGCAGCTTAGGAGGTTTGGATGAGCAGTTCTTC. Encoded protein: CASSLGGLDEQFF.

This clone was observed once. V gene TRBV13 combines with J gene TRBJ2-7, with D possibly being TRBD1 (6 bases). The CDR3 has 18 residues. The germline V and J ends were trimmed by 4 bases and 3 bases, with 25 bases remaining between them. The germline V gene encodes CDR1 PRHDT and CDR2 FYEKMQ (reference sequence). The DNA of the CDR3 is TGTGCCAGCAGCTCCGCTGAGGCAGGGGCGGTATCATTCTACGAGCAGTACTTC. The encoded protein is CASSSAEAGAVSFYEQYF.

The chain is built from TRBV18 and TRBJ1-1; 7 bases line up with TRBD1. The V gene's germline CDR1 is KGHSH and CDR2 LQKENI. The CDR3 totals 20 residues. V was clipped by 2 bases and J by 11 bases; unmatched bases: 29. The CDR3 DNA reads as TGTGCCAGCTCACCAGGGCTGGTAGACAGGGCTCTGGGGCAAGTTGATGGGGCTTTCTTT. It specifies CASSPGLVDRALGQVDGAFF.